The source of this T cell receptor beta chain is a study of T cell changes during pregnancy in multiple sclerosis. Sequencing was performed with immunoSEQ multiplex PCR; in TCRdb, only in-frame clones are kept and a portion is missing. The sample lists approximately 40,000 clones, approximately 91% seen once, with about 0.34% in the top ten. Germline V lookup: CDR1 SGHAT, CDR2 FQNNGV. V lost 1 base and J 3 bases, leaving 10 bases between the germline ends. This CDR3 region has 14 residues. The TCR was taken from a female donor in good health, enrolled as a control in a pregnancy study. This specimen was CD4+ T cells from peripheral blood mononuclear cells, taken after pregnancy. This chain connects TRBV11-2 to TRBJ2-7; maybe TRBD1 (5 bases). Written as DNA, the CDR3 is TGTGCCAGCAGCTTAGCGCGGACAAACTACGAGCAGTACTTC. This sequence encodes CASSLARTNYEQYF.